This entry lists 10 T cell receptor beta chains sequenced from one sample in a study of blood T cell repertoires in COVID-19. Some clones are missing from TCRdb's copy, which holds only in-frame ones; the method was immunoSEQ multiplex PCR. The sample shows under 150,000 clones, around 88% of them seen only once. Source material: peripheral blood. The receptors here all came from an elderly man with active or convalescent COVID-19.

V and J are TRBV5-6 and TRBJ1-2, with 7 bases that match TRBD1. This CDR3 spans 15 amino acids. Germline V gives CDR1 SGHDT, CDR2 YYEEEE. V was clipped by 1 base and J by 1 base; unmatched bases: 4. The CDR3 is CASSLTGTDNYGYTF. The CDR3 DNA follows: TGTGCCAGCAGCTTGACCGGGACAGATAACTATGGCTACACCTTC.

The J gene is TRBJ2-2, the V gene TRBV7-2, with D possibly matching TRBD1 (7 bases). The CDR3 consists of 16 residues. The V gene's germline CDR1 is SGHTA and CDR2 FQGNSA. V dropped 2 bases and J dropped 2 bases, with 12 bases sitting between them. The CDR3 loop is CASSLLGGGNTGELFF. The CDR3 DNA is TGTGCCAGCAGCTTATTAGGAGGGGGCAACACCGGGGAGCTGTTTTTT.

This rearrangement joins TRBV7-2 to TRBJ1-2; no reliable D call. With 11 bases removed from V and 0 bases from J, the gap between germline ends came to 16 bases. Germline V CDR1 and CDR2: SGHTA, FQGNSA. The CDR3 has 14 amino acids. The CDR3 nucleotides are TGTGCCTCCCTCCCCGAGAACTCTAACTATGGCTACACCTTC. It encodes CASLPENSNYGYTF. Drawing the rest from reference TRBV7-2 and TRBJ1-2, the complete variable domain is GAGVSQSPSNKVTEKGKDVELRCDPISGHTALYWYRQSLGQGLEFLIYFQGNSAPDKSGLPSDRFSAERTGGSVSTLTIQRTQQEDSAVYLCASLPENSNYGYTFGSGTRLTVV.

Concerning this clone: This sample also contains other DNA sequences that code for the same CDR3. The chain carries TRBV19 and TRBJ2-7; 9 bases line up with TRBD1. The CDR3 length is 14 residues. Germline CDR1 LNHDA, CDR2 SQIVND (reference sequence). The V gene end was trimmed by 6 bases and the J gene end by 0 bases; junction bases not matched to a gene: 3. CDR3 in DNA: TGTGCCAGTAGAGACAGGGGGAGCTCCTACGAGCAGTACTTC. Its protein product is CASRDRGSSYEQYF.

V is TRBV5-6 and J is TRBJ1-2; tentatively, D is TRBD1 (5 bases). The V gene lost 5 bases and the J gene lost 7 bases, with 15 bases spanning the gap. Germline V gives CDR1 SGHDT, CDR2 YYEEEE. The CDR3 is 13 amino acids. The CDR3 sequence: CASSAGEAGGYTF. The CDR3 region has the DNA TGTGCCAGCAGTGCGGGGGAAGCGGGTGGCTACACCTTC.

V and J are TRBV29-1 and TRBJ1-2; 10 positions agree with TRBD1. This CDR3 has 12 residues. The germline gives CDR1 SQVTM, CDR2 ANQGSEA. With V trimmed by 4 bases and J by 8 bases, 4 bases remained unmatched. CDR3: CSVGTGGTGYTF. CDR3 bases: TGCAGCGTTGGGACAGGGGGAACGGGCTACACCTTC.

The chain couples TRBV11-2 to TRBJ1-4, with D hard to call. Germline lookup yields CDR1 SGHAT and CDR2 FQNNGV. The CDR3 is made up of 15 amino acids. Trimming took 1 base from V and 4 from J, leaving 10 bases between them. The CDR3 loop reads CASSLAAAFNEKLFF. CDR3 coding DNA: TGTGCCAGCAGCTTAGCGGCGGCTTTTAATGAAAAACTGTTTTTT.

The J gene is TRBJ1-5, the V gene TRBV3-1 (or the pseudogene TRBV3-2); 9 bases match TRBD1. After removal of 3 bases from V and 4 bases from J, the junction contained 4 bases not matched to a gene. Germline V gives CDR1 LGHDT, CDR2 YNNKEL (reference sequence). The CDR3 is 15 residues long. The CDR3 spells CASSQGTGNNQPQHF. The CDR3 bases are TGTGCCAGCAGCCAGGGGACAGGGAATAATCAGCCCCAGCATTTT.

The V gene is TRBV11-2, the J gene TRBJ1-4; 9 nucleotides align to TRBD1. The germline V gene has CDR1 SGHAT and CDR2 FQNNGV. The junction had 5 bases not matched to a gene; V was cut back by 4 bases and J by 5 bases. The CDR3 spans 15 residues. CDR3 sequence: CASSSSGTGNEKLFF. DNA of the CDR3: TGTGCCAGCAGCTCATCTGGGACAGGGAATGAAAAACTGTTTTTT.

CDR3 sequence (DNA): TGTGCCAGCAGCCCGAACCGACTGAGGAAAGCCGAGCAGTACTTC. Protein: CASSPNRLRKAEQYF. The J gene is TRBJ2-7, the V gene TRBV11-2; no reliable D call. Germline loops: CDR1 SGHAT, CDR2 FQNNGV. The length of the CDR3 is 15 residues. V was cut by 5 bases and J by 6 bases, with 20 bases left in between. The whole variable domain, remainder taken from reference TRBV11-2 and TRBJ2-7, is EAGVAQSPRYKIIEKRQSVAFWCNPISGHATLYWYQQILGQGPKLLIQFQNNGVVDDSQLPKDRFSAERLKGVDSTLKIQPAKLEDSAVYLCASSPNRLRKAEQYFGPGTRLTVT.